Many counts were recorded for the clone carrying this T cell receptor beta chain. Its target is unknown. Amplifying from RNA transcripts, the study obtained TCR beta CDR3 regions. An opening RT-PCR round employed HTBI primers and preceded a second-round multiplex PCR. Each CDR3 protein is one row after TCRdb ran MiXCR on the multiplex PCR reads. This table holds a few hundred thousand distinct CDR3 sequences, around a fifth found once. The record originates from a study of Graves' ophthalmopathy and Graves' hyperthyroidism. Whole-study results and caveats: The model predicted ophthalmopathy progression with 70.59% sensitivity and under 75% specificity. A model of 13 signatures distinguished ophthalmopathy from stable hyperthyroidism at around 90% sensitivity and approximately 81% specificity.

All donors with ophthalmopathy were recorded as having moderate-to-severe activity, CAS ≥3, NOSPECS ≥4 and a duration under 3 months. Isolation of PBMCs was performed using 10 ml of fresh peripheral blood. Sequenced sample: peripheral blood. The TCR was taken from a woman between 45 and 60 years old with Graves' ophthalmopathy.

The CDR3 sequence: CSTGVGETQYF. CDR3 nucleotide sequence: TGCAGCACAGGGGTTGGAGAGACCCAGTACTTC. V and J are TRBV29-1 and TRBJ2-5, with TRBD1 matching 7 bases. Looked up from germline, CDR1 is SQVTM and CDR2 is ANQGSEA. CDR3 length: 11 residues. V shed 8 bases, J shed 4 bases, and the junction held 4 bases outside the gene matches.